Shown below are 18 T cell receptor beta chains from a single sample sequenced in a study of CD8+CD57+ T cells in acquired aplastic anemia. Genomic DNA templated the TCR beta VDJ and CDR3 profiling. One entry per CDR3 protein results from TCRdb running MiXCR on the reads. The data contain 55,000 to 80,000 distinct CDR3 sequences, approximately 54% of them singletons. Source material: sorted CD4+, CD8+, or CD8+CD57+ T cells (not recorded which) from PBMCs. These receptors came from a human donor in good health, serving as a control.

The CDR3 sequence is CASSLARESGYTF. The DNA of the CDR3 is TGTGCCAGCAGCTTAGCACGCGAGTCTGGCTACACCTTC. The rearrangement joins TRBV7-2 to TRBJ1-2; no firm D call. The CDR3 is 13 residues long. Germline CDR1 and CDR2: SGHTA and FQGNSA. The V and J ends lost 0 bases and 7 bases respectively, with 9 bases between them. The variable domain in full, with the rest retrieved from reference TRBV7-2 and TRBJ1-2, is GAGVSQSPSNKVTEKGKDVELRCDPISGHTALYWYRQSLGQGLEFLIYFQGNSAPDKSGLPSDRFSAERTGGSVSTLTIQRTQQEDSAVYLCASSLARESGYTFGSGTRLTVV.

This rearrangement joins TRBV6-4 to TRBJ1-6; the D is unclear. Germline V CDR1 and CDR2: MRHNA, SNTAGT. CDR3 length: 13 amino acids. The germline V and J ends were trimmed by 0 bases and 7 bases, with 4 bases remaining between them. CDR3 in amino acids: CASSDSGNSPLHF. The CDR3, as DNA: TGTGCCAGCAGTGACTCTGGGAATTCACCCCTCCACTTT.

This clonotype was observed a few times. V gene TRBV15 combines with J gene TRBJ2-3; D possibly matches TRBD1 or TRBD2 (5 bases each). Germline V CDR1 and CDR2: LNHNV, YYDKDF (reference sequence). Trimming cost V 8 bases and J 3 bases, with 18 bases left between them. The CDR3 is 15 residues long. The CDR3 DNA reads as TGTGCCACCCGGACGGGGCAGGGAAGTACAGATACGCAGTATTTT. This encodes CATRTGQGSTDTQYF.

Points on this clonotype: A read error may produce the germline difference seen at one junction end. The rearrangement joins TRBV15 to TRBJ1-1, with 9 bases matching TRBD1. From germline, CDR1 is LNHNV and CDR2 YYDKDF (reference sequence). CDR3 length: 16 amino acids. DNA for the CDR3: TGTGCCACCAGCAGTGGGACAGGGTCACCGAACGCTGAAGCTTTCTTT. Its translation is CATSSGTGSPNAEAFF.

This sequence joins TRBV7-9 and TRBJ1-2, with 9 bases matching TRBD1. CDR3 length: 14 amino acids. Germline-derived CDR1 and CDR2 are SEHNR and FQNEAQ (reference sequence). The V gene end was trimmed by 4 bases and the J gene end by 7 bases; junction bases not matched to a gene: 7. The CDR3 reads CASSYTGGGGGYTF. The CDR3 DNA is TGTGCCAGCAGCTACACAGGGGGCGGTGGTGGCTACACCTTC. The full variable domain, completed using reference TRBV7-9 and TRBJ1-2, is DTGVSQNPRHKITKRGQNVTFRCDPISEHNRLYWYRQTLGQGPEFLTYFQNEAQLEKSRLLSDRFSAERPKGSFSTLEIQRTEQGDSAMYLCASSYTGGGGGYTFGSGTRLTVV.

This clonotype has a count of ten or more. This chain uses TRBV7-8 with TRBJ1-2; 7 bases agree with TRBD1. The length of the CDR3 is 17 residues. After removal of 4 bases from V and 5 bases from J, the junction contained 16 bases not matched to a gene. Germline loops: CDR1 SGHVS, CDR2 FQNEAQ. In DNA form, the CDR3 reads TGTGCCAGCAGCTCCCGGGCCCAGGGGGGAGGTCTGTATGGCTACACCTTC. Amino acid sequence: CASSSRAQGGGLYGYTF.

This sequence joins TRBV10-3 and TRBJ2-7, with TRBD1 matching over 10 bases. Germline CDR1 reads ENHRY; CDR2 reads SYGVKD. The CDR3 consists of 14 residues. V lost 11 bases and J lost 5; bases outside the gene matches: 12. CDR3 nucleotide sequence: TGTGCCGCCAACCCCCGGGACAGGGGCCACGAGCAGTACTTC. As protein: CAANPRDRGHEQYF.

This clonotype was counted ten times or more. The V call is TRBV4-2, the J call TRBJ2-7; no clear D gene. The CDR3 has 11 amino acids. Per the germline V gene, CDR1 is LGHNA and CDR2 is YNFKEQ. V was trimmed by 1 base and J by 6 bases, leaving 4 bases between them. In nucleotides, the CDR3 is TGTGCCAGCAGCCAAGGAAGCGAGCAGTACTTC. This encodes CASSQGSEQYF.

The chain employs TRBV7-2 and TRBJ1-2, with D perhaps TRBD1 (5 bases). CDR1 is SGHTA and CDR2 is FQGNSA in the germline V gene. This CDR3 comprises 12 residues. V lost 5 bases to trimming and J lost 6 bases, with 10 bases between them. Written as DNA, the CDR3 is TGTGCCAGCAGCCGTGGGGGGGATGGCTACACCTTC. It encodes CASSRGGDGYTF.

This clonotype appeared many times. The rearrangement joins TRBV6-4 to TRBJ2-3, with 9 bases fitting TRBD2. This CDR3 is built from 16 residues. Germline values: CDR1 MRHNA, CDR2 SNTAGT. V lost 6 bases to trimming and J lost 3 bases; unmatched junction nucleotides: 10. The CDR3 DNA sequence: TGTGCCAGCAGCGAAGCTAGCGGGGAAAAGACAGATACGCAGTATTTT. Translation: CASSEASGEKTDTQYF.

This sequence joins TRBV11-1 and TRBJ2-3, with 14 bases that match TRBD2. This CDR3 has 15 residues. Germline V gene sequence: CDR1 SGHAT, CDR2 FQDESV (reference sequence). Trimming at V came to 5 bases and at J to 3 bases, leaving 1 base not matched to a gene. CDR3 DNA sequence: TGTGCCAGCAGCCGGACTAGCGGGGGGACAGATACGCAGTATTTT. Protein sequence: CASSRTSGGTDTQYF. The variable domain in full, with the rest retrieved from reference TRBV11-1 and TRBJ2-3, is EAEVAQSPRYKITEKSQAVAFWCDPISGHATLYWYRQILGQGPELLVQFQDESVVDDSQLPKDRFSAERLKGVDSTLKIQPAELGDSAMYLCASSRTSGGTDTQYFGPGTRLTVL.

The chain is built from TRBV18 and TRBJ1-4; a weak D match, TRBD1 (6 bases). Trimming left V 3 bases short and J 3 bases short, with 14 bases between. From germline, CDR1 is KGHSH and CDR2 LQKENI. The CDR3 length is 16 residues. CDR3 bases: TGTGCCAGCTCACCTTCGAGGGGGGAACCTAATGAAAAACTGTTTTTT. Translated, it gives CASSPSRGEPNEKLFF.

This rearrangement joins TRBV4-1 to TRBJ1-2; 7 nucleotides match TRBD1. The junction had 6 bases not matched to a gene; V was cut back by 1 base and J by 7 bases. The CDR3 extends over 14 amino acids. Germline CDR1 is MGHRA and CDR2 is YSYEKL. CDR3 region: CASSQGQGRGGYTF. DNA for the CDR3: TGCGCCAGCAGCCAAGGACAGGGAAGGGGTGGCTACACCTTC.

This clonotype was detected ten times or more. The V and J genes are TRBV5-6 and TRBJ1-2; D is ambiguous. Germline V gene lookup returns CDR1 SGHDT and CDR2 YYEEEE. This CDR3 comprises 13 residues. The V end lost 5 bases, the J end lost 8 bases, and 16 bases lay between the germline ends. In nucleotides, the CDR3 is TGTGCCAGCAGACGGGTAGAGGCGCACGGCTACACCTTC. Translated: CASRRVEAHGYTF.

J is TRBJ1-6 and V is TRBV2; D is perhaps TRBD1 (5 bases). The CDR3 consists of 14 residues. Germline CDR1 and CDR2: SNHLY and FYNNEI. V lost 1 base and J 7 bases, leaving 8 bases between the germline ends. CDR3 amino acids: CASSEGGRNSPLHF. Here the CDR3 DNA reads TGTGCCAGCAGTGAAGGGGGGAGGAATTCACCCCTCCACTTT.

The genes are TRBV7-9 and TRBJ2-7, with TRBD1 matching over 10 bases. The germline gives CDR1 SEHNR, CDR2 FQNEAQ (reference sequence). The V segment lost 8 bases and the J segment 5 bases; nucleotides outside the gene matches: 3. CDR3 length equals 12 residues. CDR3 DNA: TGTGCCAGCGACGGGACAGGGGACGAGCAGTACTTC. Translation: CASDGTGDEQYF.

CDR3 bases: TGTGCCAGTAGTACCGGACAGGGCATTTCACCCCTCCACTTT. Translation gives CASSTGQGISPLHF. The rearrangement links TRBV19 to TRBJ1-6; 8 positions match TRBD1. The germline CDR1 and CDR2 sequences are LNHDA and SQIVND (reference sequence). The CDR3 extends over 14 amino acids. V gave up 4 bases and J gave up 9 bases; unmatched junction bases: 5. Full variable domain (remainder filled in from reference TRBV19 and TRBJ1-6): DGGITQSPKYLFRKEGQNVTLSCEQNLNHDAMYWYRQDPGQGLRLIYYSQIVNDFQKGDIAEGYSVSREKKESFPLTVTSAQKNPTAFYLCASSTGQGISPLHFGNGTRLTVT.

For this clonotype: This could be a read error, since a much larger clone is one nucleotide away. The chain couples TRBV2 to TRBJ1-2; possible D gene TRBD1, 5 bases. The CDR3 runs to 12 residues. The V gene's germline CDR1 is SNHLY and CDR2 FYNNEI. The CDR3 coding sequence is TGTGTCTCCTTTGGGGCAGAGCATGGCTACACCTTC. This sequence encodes CVSFGAEHGYTF.